This T cell receptor beta chain was observed in a study of CD8+ T cells in alopecia areata. Across the study: Tofacitinib dosing lasted 6 to 18 months, which was then followed by 6 months off drug. Affected scalp percentage determined the severity score of treated patients.

RNA was extracted and reverse transcribed into cDNA as the sequencing template. Assay: immunoSEQ multiplex PCR; the TCRdb copy retains only in-frame clones and omits some. The repertoire has around 190,000 clones, roughly 60% of them found once; the top ten carry about 0.94%. Whole-study findings and limits: Scalp and blood samples kept many expanded lesional clones throughout tofacitinib.

Comments on this clone: Antigen: not known.

This sample's treatment: oral pan-JAK inhibitor, 5-10 mg twice daily. Alopecia areata patients had lesional scalp punch biopsies and peripheral blood taken from them. V was trimmed by 4 bases and J by 3 bases, leaving 7 bases between them. The CDR3 covers 13 residues. CDR1 SGHRS and CDR2 YFSETQ come from the germline V gene. The chain has TRBV5-1 and TRBJ2-2; D is undetermined. The material sequenced was CD4+ T cells sorted from blood, taken at week 24, from a patient treated with tofacitinib. The TCR was taken from a human donor with alopecia areata. This CDR3 is CASSLYYTGELFF. CDR3 DNA sequence: TGCGCCAGCAGCCTATACTACACCGGGGAGCTGTTTTTT.